The 22 T cell receptor beta chains below all came from one sample that was sequenced in a study of Graves' ophthalmopathy and Graves' hyperthyroidism. Amplifying from RNA transcripts, the study obtained TCR beta CDR3 regions. First-round RT-PCR with HTBI primers preceded a second-round multiplex PCR. Each CDR3 protein gets one entry after TCRdb re-called the multiplex PCR reads with MiXCR. The sample lists about 220,000 distinct CDR3 sequences, 20% to 25% occurring once. The sequencing input was peripheral blood. The source of these receptors is a woman between 45 and 65 years old with Graves' ophthalmopathy.

Only one count was recorded for this clonotype. The chain uses TRBV6-1 and TRBJ1-2, with TRBD1 identical over 7 bases. This CDR3 comprises 14 residues. Germline V gene sequence: CDR1 MNHNS, CDR2 SASEGT. J gave up 0 bases and V 6 bases, and 4 bases lay outside the gene matches. The CDR3 region has the DNA TGTGCCAGCAGAGACAGGGAAGCTAACTATGGCTACACCTTC. Translating it yields CASRDREANYGYTF.

The table lists this clonotype with many counts. V and J are TRBV5-1 and TRBJ2-6; TRBD1 agrees at 11 bases. Germline trimming cut 5 bases from V and 0 bases from J; bases unmatched to any gene: 4. Per germline, CDR1 SGHRS and CDR2 YFSETQ. The CDR3 sequence is 17 residues long. The CDR3 nucleotides are TGCGCCAGCAGGGTCGGGACAGGGGGCTCTGGGGCCAACGTCCTGACTTTC. Encoded protein: CASRVGTGGSGANVLTF.

The chain uses TRBV29-1 and TRBJ2-2; 10 bases line up with TRBD1. Germline V CDR1 and CDR2: SQVTM, ANQGSEA. With V trimmed by 6 bases and J by 0 bases, 13 bases remained unmatched. The CDR3 totals 18 residues. For the CDR3, the DNA is TGCAGCGTCCGGGACAGGGGACCCTTAACCCCGAACACCGGGGAGCTGTTTTTT. Translation: CSVRDRGPLTPNTGELFF.

The rearrangement links TRBV28 to TRBJ1-5; 10 bases are shared with TRBD1. CDR1 is MDHEN and CDR2 is SYDVKM in the germline V gene. Germline trimming cut 2 bases from V and 2 bases from J; bases unmatched to any gene: 3. This CDR3 spans 16 amino acids. Written as DNA, the CDR3 is TGTGCCAGCAGTTTAGGGACAGGGGTCGGCAATCAGCCCCAGCATTTT. Protein product: CASSLGTGVGNQPQHF.

In its sample, this clonotype was seen many times. The chain employs TRBV30 and TRBJ2-5; 8 bases align to TRBD1. This CDR3 spans 14 amino acids. Germline CDR1 and CDR2: GTSNPN and SVGIG (reference sequence). The J segment lost 7 bases and the V segment lost 2 bases, leaving 9 bases of the junction unmatched. CDR3 in DNA: TGTGCCTGGAGTCCGGGACAGGAGCTAGGGACCCAGTACTTC. Translated, it gives CAWSPGQELGTQYF.

This clonotype showed up just a few times. This sequence joins TRBV27 and TRBJ1-1; 7 bases fit TRBD1. Germline assignment: CDR1 MNHEY and CDR2 SMNVEV (reference sequence). J gave up 1 base and V 6 bases, and 5 bases lay outside the gene matches. This CDR3 is built from 14 residues. CDR3 amino acids: CASRTRGWNTEAFF. The CDR3 nucleotides are TGTGCCAGCAGAACCAGGGGGTGGAACACTGAAGCTTTCTTT.

This clonotype was counted many times. Without the conserved terminal phenylalanine or tryptophan, this CDR3 likely stems from a read error. The chain carries TRBV28 and TRBJ2-7; 7 nucleotides match TRBD2. V lost 7 bases to trimming and J lost 2 bases; unmatched junction nucleotides: 8. This CDR3 has 14 residues. CDR1 is MDHEN, CDR2 SYDVKM, per germline. The CDR3 DNA reads as TGTGCCAGCAAGGAGGGCGGGGGTGCCTACGAGCAGTACCTC. It specifies CASKEGGGAYEQYL.

This clonotype was seen many times. The V and J genes are TRBV7-9 and TRBJ2-5; D possibly corresponds to TRBD2 (6 bases). Trimming shortened V by 2 bases and J by 2 bases, and 12 bases separated the two germline ends. CDR3 length: 15 amino acids. CDR1 and CDR2 from the germline V gene are SEHNR and FQNEAQ (reference sequence). The CDR3 protein is CASSLLSGTQETQYF. The CDR3 coding sequence is TGTGCCAGCAGCTTACTATCCGGGACTCAAGAGACCCAGTACTTC.

The sample holds many counts of this clonotype. V usage is TRBV28 and J usage is TRBJ2-7; D is undetermined. Germline-derived CDR1 and CDR2 are MDHEN and SYDVKM. The CDR3 spans 12 residues. The V and J ends lost 7 bases and 5 bases respectively, with 12 bases between them. The CDR3 loop is CASTTSLDEQYF. The CDR3 nucleotides read TGTGCCAGCACAACAAGCCTGGACGAGCAGTACTTC.

This clonotype was counted at least ten times. The J gene is TRBJ2-7, the V gene TRBV27; 9 bases map to TRBD2. Germline trimming cut 6 bases from V and 6 bases from J; bases unmatched to any gene: 12. The CDR3 runs to 15 residues. Germline-derived CDR1 and CDR2 are MNHEY and SMNVEV (reference sequence). DNA of the CDR3: TGTGCCAGCAGGGTGGAAGGGACTAGCCCCCTCGAGCAGTACTTC. The encoded protein is CASRVEGTSPLEQYF.

This sequence joins TRBV28 and TRBJ2-7, with 11 nucleotides matching TRBD2. V gave up 6 bases and J gave up 5 bases; unmatched junction bases: 9. The CDR3 has 15 residues. The V gene's germline CDR1 is MDHEN and CDR2 SYDVKM. As DNA, the CDR3 is TGTGCCAGCAGCACCCGACTAGCGGGAAGACACGAGCAGTACTTC. Its protein is CASSTRLAGRHEQYF.

This clonotype was seen many times. The DNA for the CDR3 is TGCAGTGCTATGATCGGGAACGGGGATCAGCCCCAGCATTTT. Residues: CSAMIGNGDQPQHF. The rearrangement links TRBV20-1 to TRBJ1-5; no firm D call. CDR3 length equals 14 residues. Trimming pared 4 bases from V and 5 bases from J, leaving 15 bases between. Per germline, CDR1 DFQATT and CDR2 SNEGSKA (reference sequence).

The gene calls are TRBV30 and TRBJ1-1, with 8 positions matching TRBD1. The CDR3 consists of 14 residues. Germline CDR1 reads GTSNPN; CDR2 reads SVGIG (reference sequence). V was clipped by 5 bases and J by 3 bases; unmatched bases: 8. The CDR3 loop is CAWGYRGAHTEAFF. The CDR3 DNA follows: TGTGCCTGGGGCTACAGGGGGGCTCACACTGAAGCTTTCTTT.

This clonotype was observed a few times. This sequence joins TRBV20-1 and TRBJ1-1, with TRBD1 as a possible D gene (5 bases). V was shortened by 2 bases and J by 3 bases, with 7 bases between the two germline ends. The germline V gene encodes CDR1 DFQATT and CDR2 SNEGSKA (reference sequence). The CDR3 loop spans 12 amino acids. The CDR3 protein is CSARIGDTEAFF. The CDR3, as DNA: TGCAGTGCTAGAATAGGGGACACTGAAGCTTTCTTT.

This clonotype was found once. This rearrangement joins TRBV7-3 to TRBJ2-7; the D is unclear. CDR1 SGHTA and CDR2 FQGTGA come from the germline V gene. The CDR3 runs to 13 residues. Trimming removed 4 bases from V and 6 bases from J, with 13 bases in between. The CDR3 sequence: CASSSTVDREQYF. The CDR3, as DNA: TGTGCCAGCAGCTCAACCGTGGACCGCGAGCAGTACTTC.

This clonotype was seen at least ten times. This sequence joins TRBV20-1 and TRBJ1-2, with unresolved D. Germline V gene sequence: CDR1 DFQATT, CDR2 SNEGSKA (reference sequence). Trimming removed 3 bases at V and 0 bases at J, with 11 bases between. The CDR3 loop spans 14 amino acids. CDR3 sequence reads: CSARHGVANYGYTF. The DNA of the CDR3 is TGCAGTGCTAGGCACGGGGTTGCTAACTATGGCTACACCTTC.

The V call is TRBV6-1, the J call TRBJ2-5; TRBD1 agrees at 9 bases. Germline-derived CDR1 and CDR2 are MNHNS and SASEGT. V dropped 6 bases and J dropped 5; count of bases not matched to a gene: 28. The CDR3 extends over 21 amino acids. In nucleotides, the CDR3 is TGTGCCAGCAGGAACCACTTCCGGACAGGGGACCTTAAGGGGTTTTCGGAGACCCAGTACTTC. Translating it yields CASRNHFRTGDLKGFSETQYF.

This clonotype was observed at least ten times. Here the CDR3 DNA reads TGTGCCAGCAGCCCCCGCGGCGAGAACTATGGCTACACCTTC. Translation: CASSPRGENYGYTF. The chain combines TRBV3-1 with TRBJ1-2; D not certain. Germline V gene lookup returns CDR1 LGHDT and CDR2 YNNKEL (reference sequence). Between the trimmed V and J ends, which lost 4 bases and 2 bases, there was a span of 11 bases. The CDR3 is 14 amino acids.

This clonotype was found many times. This chain joins TRBV12-3 or TRBV12-4 and TRBJ1-5; D is unresolved. CDR3 size: 13 residues. The ends were cut back, 5 bases at V and 7 bases at J, with 12 bases in the middle. In DNA, the CDR3 is TGTGCCAGCAGTCAAGGGCTGAGGCAGCCCCAGCATTTT. It is translated as CASSQGLRQPQHF.

The CDR3 here is CASADRGYGTQYF. The CDR3 DNA follows: TGTGCCAGCGCGGACAGGGGGTATGGGACCCAGTACTTC. The chain links TRBV24-1 to TRBJ2-5; 10 nucleotides agree with TRBD1. The CDR3 loop spans 13 amino acids. Trimming at V came to 11 bases and at J to 7 bases, leaving 9 bases not matched to a gene. The germline V gene has CDR1 KGHDR and CDR2 SFDVKD.

This clonotype was seen at least ten times. The CDR3 DNA reads as TGTGCCAGCAGCTTAGGCTGGTACTCTGGGGCCAACGTCCTGACTTTC. Its protein product is CASSLGWYSGANVLTF. The rearrangement links TRBV7-8 to TRBJ2-6, with D hard to call. Germline V CDR1 and CDR2: SGHVS, FQNEAQ. The V end lost 1 base, the J end lost 0 bases, and 7 bases lay between the germline ends. This CDR3 contains 16 residues. Combining the CDR3 with reference TRBV7-8 and TRBJ2-6 gives the whole variable domain GAGVSQSPRYKVAKRGQDVALRCDPISGHVSLFWYQQALGQGPEFLTYFQNEAQLDKSGLPSDRFFAERPEGSVSTLKIQRTQQEDSAVYLCASSLGWYSGANVLTFGAGSRLTVL.

This clonotype was seen many times. The chain is built from TRBV12-3 or TRBV12-4 and TRBJ1-1; D gene unclear. Trimming cost V 4 bases and J 0 bases, with 6 bases left between them. CDR3 length: 13 residues. CDR3 amino acids: CASSSNMNTEAFF. CDR3 DNA: TGTGCCAGCAGTTCTAACATGAACACTGAAGCTTTCTTT.